The TCR beta chain under discussion was sequenced for a study of blood T cell repertoires in COVID-19. Study background: Acute-phase and convalescent COVID-19 samples originated in the United States, Italy and Spain. From T cells, B-cell-depleted T cells, or PBMCs came the material, which was cDNA or gDNA.

All enrollees were about 18 to 89 years old and from approximately 24 US areas. Cohorts were based on clinical histories the participants reported. Clones were read by immunoSEQ multiplex PCR, and TCRdb kept only the in-frame ones, dropping some. Among fewer than 250,000 clones listed, over 75% were seen once. Trimming cost V 1 base and J 3 bases, with 13 bases left between them. The CDR3 is made up of 15 amino acids. Germline assignment: CDR1 MGHRA and CDR2 YSYEKL. The J gene is TRBJ2-7, the V gene TRBV4-1, with D uncertain. Sample: PBMCs or T cells enriched from blood (not recorded which). This clonotype was sampled from a woman aged 45-60 years with acute COVID-19. The DNA of the CDR3 is TGCGCCAGCAGCCAAGGAGAGAGCTCGGGCTACGAGCAGTACTTC. Amino acid sequence: CASSQGESSGYEQYF.